A selection of T cell receptor beta chains follows, all from one sample in a study of identifying expanded T cells in peripheral blood. The protocol was immunoSEQ multiplex PCR, while the TCRdb copy is restricted to in-frame clones and leaves out a portion. Of tens of thousands of clones listed, 88% are singletons. The sample comprised blood. The receptors shown here come from a person aged 18 to 75 in good health. The CDR3 runs from the conserved cysteine through the conserved F or W. A D gene is named only where the DNA matches it firmly. Some rows mark clone size as missing; the rest say once, few, many or name a class of expanded clone.

>NA|TRBJ2-5|TRBV11-1|NA|15
CASSLAGQGQETQYF
TGTGCCAGCAGCTTAGCGGGGCAGGGACAAGAGACCCAGTACTTC
>NA|TRBJ2-3|TRBV5-6|NA|12
CASRVSTDTQYF
TGTGCCAGCAGGGTAAGCACAGATACGCAGTATTTT
>NA|TRBJ1-5|TRBV30|TRBD1|13
CAWTTGSNQPQHF
TGTGCCTGGACGACAGGGAGCAATCAGCCCCAGCATTTT
>NA|TRBJ1-2|TRBV6-1|TRBD1|17
CASSEVNRGKGGYGYTF
TGTGCCAGCAGTGAGGTTAACAGGGGGAAAGGAGGCTATGGCTACACCTTC
>NA|TRBJ2-7|TRBV6-6|NA|14
CASSLTSPIHEQYF
TGTGCCAGCAGTCTGACCTCCCCGATCCACGAGCAGTACTTC
>once|TRBJ2-7|TRBV6-5|TRBD1|16
CASSYGGWDRFYEQYF
TGTGCCAGCAGTTATGGGGGCTGGGACAGGTTCTACGAGCAGTACTTC
>NA|TRBJ1-2|TRBV27|NA|19
CASSLSRLRAEPDFYGYTF
TGTGCCAGCAGTTTATCCAGACTGCGGGCAGAGCCAGACTTCTATGGCTACACCTTC
>NA|TRBJ2-7|TRBV19|TRBD2|14
CASSAGLAVYEQYF
TGTGCCAGTAGTGCCGGACTAGCGGTATACGAGCAGTACTTC
>NA|TRBJ2-1|TRBV30|NA|15
CAWSVETGNYNEQFF
TGTGCCTGGAGTGTTGAGACAGGAAACTACAATGAGCAGTTCTTC
>NA|TRBJ1-1|TRBV28|NA|14
CASSLYGPYTEAFF
TGTGCCAGCAGTTTATACGGGCCGTACACTGAAGCTTTCTTT
>NA|TRBJ1-2|TRBV2|NA|12
CASKGDVYGYTF
TGTGCCAGCAAGGGCGACGTTTATGGCTACACCTTC
>NA|TRBJ2-1|TRBV2|TRBD2|15
CASSEASGLYNEQFF
TGTGCCAGCAGTGAGGCTAGCGGGCTTTACAATGAGCAGTTCTTC
>once|TRBJ1-2|TRBV6-5|NA|15
CASRIAQGLRYGYTF
TGTGCCAGCAGAATTGCTCAGGGGCTTCGGTATGGCTACACCTTC
>NA|TRBJ1-2|TRBV19|NA|13
CASSQTGNYGYTF
TGTGCCAGTAGTCAAACGGGGAACTATGGCTACACCTTC
>NA|TRBJ2-1|TRBV9|TRBD2|18
CASSASGLAGGAYNEQFF
TGTGCCAGCAGCGCCTCGGGTCTAGCGGGGGGCGCCTACAATGAGCAGTTCTTC
>NA|TRBJ1-5|TRBV7-2|NA|15
CASSLDNRGNQPQHF
TGTGCCAGCAGCTTAGATAACAGGGGCAATCAGCCCCAGCATTTT
>NA|TRBJ2-1|TRBV6-1|NA|13
CASTQGSYNEQFF
TGTGCCAGCACCCAGGGTTCCTACAATGAGCAGTTCTTC
>NA|TRBJ2-1|TRBV6-4|TRBD2|15
CASSDQAGGYNEQFF
TGTGCCAGCAGTGACCAAGCGGGGGGTTACAATGAGCAGTTCTTC
>NA|TRBJ1-2|TRBV7-6|NA|16
CASSLEVSLSTGGYTF
TGTGCCAGCAGCTTAGAAGTCAGCTTGTCGACTGGTGGCTACACCTTC
>NA|TRBJ2-2|TRBV7-2|NA|15
CASSFFVFRDGELFF
TGTGCCAGCAGCTTTTTTGTCTTTCGGGACGGGGAGCTGTTTTTT
>NA|TRBJ1-5|TRBV18|NA|16
CASSPYFTQGNQPQHF
TGTGCCAGCTCACCTTATTTCACTCAGGGGAATCAGCCCCAGCATTTT
>NA|TRBJ1-2|TRBV6-6|NA|14
CASSRTATNYGYTF
TGTGCCAGCAGTAGGACAGCTACTAACTATGGCTACACCTTC
>large|TRBJ1-2|TRBV27|NA|16
CASSPAPGPPNYGYTF
TGTGCCAGCAGTCCCGCTCCCGGGCCACCCAACTATGGCTACACCTTC
>NA|TRBJ2-1|TRBV11-2|NA|17
CASSLMWGPSSYNEQFF
TGTGCCAGCAGCTTAATGTGGGGGCCCAGCTCCTACAATGAGCAGTTCTTC
>NA|TRBJ1-5|TRBV27|NA|14
CASRGSGSNQPQHF
TGTGCCAGCAGAGGTTCAGGGAGCAATCAGCCCCAGCATTTT
>NA|TRBJ1-2|TRBV6-5|TRBD1|15
CASSSHRRGGEGYTF
TGTGCCAGCAGTTCTCACAGGAGAGGGGGCGAGGGCTACACCTTC
>NA|TRBJ2-6|TRBV13|NA|16
CASSLGRSSGANVLTF
TGTGCCAGCAGCTTAGGGCGAAGCTCTGGGGCCAACGTCCTGACTTTC
>NA|TRBJ2-3|TRBV7-2|NA|15
CASRTSGTHTDTQYF
TGTGCCAGCCGAACATCCGGGACTCACACGGATACGCAGTATTTT
>NA|TRBJ2-3|TRBV5-6|NA|12
CASSLSTDTQYF
TGTGCCAGCTCACTAAGCACAGATACGCAGTATTTT
>NA|TRBJ2-3|TRBV2|NA|16
CASTLSWGVDTDTQYF
TGTGCCAGCACCCTTTCTTGGGGGGTGGACACAGATACGCAGTATTTT
>NA|TRBJ1-2|TRBV28|TRBD1|15
CASSPTGQGGYGYTF
TGTGCCAGCAGTCCCACAGGACAGGGAGGGTATGGCTACACCTTC
>NA|TRBJ2-5|TRBV10-3|NA|11
CATTQGETQYF
TGTGCCACCACCCAGGGGGAGACCCAGTACTTC
>NA|TRBJ2-2|TRBV11-3|TRBD2|19
CASSLYRGTSGKNTGELFF
TGTGCCAGCAGCTTATACCGGGGGACTAGCGGGAAGAACACCGGGGAGCTGTTTTTT
>NA|TRBJ1-4|TRBV30|TRBD1|14
CAWSAGTGVEKLFF
TGTGCCTGGAGTGCCGGGACAGGGGTTGAAAAACTGTTTTTT
>NA|TRBJ2-3|TRBV20-1|NA|11
CSARSADTQYF
TGCAGTGCTAGAAGCGCAGATACGCAGTATTTT
>once|TRBJ2-2|TRBV27|NA|16
CASTKAGQGLTGELFF
TGTGCCAGCACCAAGGCAGGGCAGGGACTCACCGGGGAGCTGTTTTTT
>NA|TRBJ2-3|TRBV19|TRBD2|18
CASSITARGLAGTDTQYF
TGTGCCAGTAGTATAACTGCCAGGGGACTAGCGGGGACAGATACGCAGTATTTT
>NA|TRBJ2-1|TRBV6-7|TRBD2|20
CASSYLGTSGGGSAYNEQFF
TGTGCCAGCAGTTACCTGGGGACTAGCGGGGGGGGCTCCGCCTACAATGAGCAGTTCTTC
>NA|TRBJ1-1|TRBV28|NA|15
CASSPGGVMNTEAFF
TGTGCCAGCAGTCCCGGGGGGGTTATGAACACTGAAGCTTTCTTT
>NA|TRBJ2-7|TRBV2|NA|15
CASSGGGQLSYEQYF
TGTGCCAGCAGTGGGGGGGGACAGCTCTCCTACGAGCAGTACTTC
>NA|TRBJ1-6|TRBV6-5|NA|15
CATSVFGPYNSPLHF
TGTGCCACCAGCGTGTTTGGACCATATAATTCACCCCTCCACTTT
>NA|TRBJ1-1|TRBV5-5|NA|14
CASSLQAPPDEAFF
TGTGCCAGCAGCTTACAGGCCCCCCCTGACGAAGCTTTCTTT
>NA|TRBJ1-3|TRBV18|NA|17
CASSPQDRLISGNTIYF
TGTGCCAGCTCACCACAAGACAGACTCATCTCTGGAAACACCATATATTTT
>once|TRBJ2-5|TRBV11-3|NA|13
CASSLAGVETQYF
TGTGCCAGCAGCTTAGCGGGGGTGGAGACCCAGTACTTC
>NA|TRBJ2-2|TRBV5-8|TRBD2|15
CASSFSGRWTGELFF
TGTGCCAGCAGCTTTAGCGGGAGGTGGACCGGGGAGCTGTTTTTT
>NA|TRBJ1-5|TRBV2|TRBD1|14
CASSGQSESQPQHF
TGTGCCAGCTCGGGACAGTCGGAGTCTCAGCCCCAGCATTTT
>NA|TRBJ1-4|TRBV30|NA|14
CAWSRAGYDEKLFF
TGTGCCTGGAGTCGGGCTGGGTATGACGAAAAACTGTTTTTT
>NA|TRBJ1-2|TRBV6-5|TRBD1|16
CASSYSRTGGLYGYTF
TGTGCCAGCAGTTACTCCCGGACAGGGGGGCTCTATGGCTACACCTTC